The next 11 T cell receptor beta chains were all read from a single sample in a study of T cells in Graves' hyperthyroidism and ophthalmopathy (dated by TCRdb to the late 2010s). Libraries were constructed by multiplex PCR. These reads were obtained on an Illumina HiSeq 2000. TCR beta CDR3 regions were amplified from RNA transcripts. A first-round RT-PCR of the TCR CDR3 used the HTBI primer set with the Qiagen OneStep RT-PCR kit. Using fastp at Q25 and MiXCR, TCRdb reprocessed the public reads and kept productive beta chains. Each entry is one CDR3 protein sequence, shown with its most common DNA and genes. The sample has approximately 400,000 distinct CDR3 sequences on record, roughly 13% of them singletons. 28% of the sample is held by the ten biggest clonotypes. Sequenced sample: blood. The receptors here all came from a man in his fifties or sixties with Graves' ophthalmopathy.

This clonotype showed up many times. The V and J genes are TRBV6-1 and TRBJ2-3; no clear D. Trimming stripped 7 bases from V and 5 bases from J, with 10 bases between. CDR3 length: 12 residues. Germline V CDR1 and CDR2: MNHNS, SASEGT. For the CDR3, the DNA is TGTGCCAGCACCACCCGTGGAGATACGCAGTATTTT. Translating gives CASTTRGDTQYF.

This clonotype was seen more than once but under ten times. The CDR3 nucleotides read TGCAGTGCTAGAGATCCTAGAGAGAGCACAGATACGCAGTATTTT. This sequence encodes CSARDPRESTDTQYF. The chain has TRBV20-1 and TRBJ2-3; D unresolved. From germline, CDR1 is DFQATT and CDR2 SNEGSKA (reference sequence). V was trimmed by 0 bases and J by 0 bases, leaving 10 bases between them. The CDR3 has 15 amino acids.

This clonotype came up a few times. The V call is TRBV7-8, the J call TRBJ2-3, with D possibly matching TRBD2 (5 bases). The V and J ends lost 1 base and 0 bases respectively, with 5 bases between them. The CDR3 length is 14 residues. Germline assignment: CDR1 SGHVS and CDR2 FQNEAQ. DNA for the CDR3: TGTGCCAGCAGCTTAGAGCGGAGCACAGATACGCAGTATTTT. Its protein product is CASSLERSTDTQYF.

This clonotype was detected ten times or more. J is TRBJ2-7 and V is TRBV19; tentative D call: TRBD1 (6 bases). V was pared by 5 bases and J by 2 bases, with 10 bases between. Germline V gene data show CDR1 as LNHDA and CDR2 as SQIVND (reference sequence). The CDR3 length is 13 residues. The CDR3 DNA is TGTGCCAGTAGTCGGGACACAGCCTACGAGCAGTACTTC. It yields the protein CASSRDTAYEQYF. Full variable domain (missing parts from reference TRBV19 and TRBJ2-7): DGGITQSPKYLFRKEGQNVTLSCEQNLNHDAMYWYRQDPGQGLRLIYYSQIVNDFQKGDIAEGYSVSREKKESFPLTVTSAQKNPTAFYLCASSRDTAYEQYFGPGTRLTVT.

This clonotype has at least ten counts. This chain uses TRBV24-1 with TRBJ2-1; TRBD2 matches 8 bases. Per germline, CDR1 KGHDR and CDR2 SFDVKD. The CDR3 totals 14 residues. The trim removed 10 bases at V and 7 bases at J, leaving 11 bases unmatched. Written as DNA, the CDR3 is TGTGCCACAACAGCGGGGGACCGAAAGAATGAGCAGTTCTTC. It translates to CATTAGDRKNEQFF.

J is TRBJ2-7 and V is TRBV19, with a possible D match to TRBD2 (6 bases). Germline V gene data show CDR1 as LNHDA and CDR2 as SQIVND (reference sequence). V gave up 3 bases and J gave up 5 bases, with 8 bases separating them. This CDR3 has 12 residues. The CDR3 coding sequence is TGTGCCAGTAGTATCTGGGAGGACGAGCAGTACTTC. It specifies CASSIWEDEQYF.

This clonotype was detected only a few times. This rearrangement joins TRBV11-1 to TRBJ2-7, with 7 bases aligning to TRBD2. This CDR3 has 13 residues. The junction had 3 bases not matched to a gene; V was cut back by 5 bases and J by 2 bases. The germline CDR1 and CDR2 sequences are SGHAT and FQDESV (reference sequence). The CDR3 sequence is CASSRGSTYEQYF. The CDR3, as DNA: TGTGCCAGCAGCCGCGGGAGCACCTACGAGCAGTACTTC.

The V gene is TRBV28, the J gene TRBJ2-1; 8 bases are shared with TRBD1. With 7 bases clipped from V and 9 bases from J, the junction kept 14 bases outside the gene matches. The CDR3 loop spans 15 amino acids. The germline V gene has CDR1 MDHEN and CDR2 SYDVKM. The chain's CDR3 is CASTSDRGYRSEQFF. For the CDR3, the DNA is TGTGCCAGCACCTCCGACAGGGGATACCGCAGTGAGCAGTTCTTC.

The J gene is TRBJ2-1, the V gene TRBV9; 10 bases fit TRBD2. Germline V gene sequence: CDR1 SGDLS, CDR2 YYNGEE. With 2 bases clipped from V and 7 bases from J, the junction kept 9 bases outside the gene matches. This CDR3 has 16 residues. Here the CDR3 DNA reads TGTGCCAGCAGCGTCTTTCTAGCGGGAGCGGGTAATGAGCAGTTCTTC. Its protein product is CASSVFLAGAGNEQFF. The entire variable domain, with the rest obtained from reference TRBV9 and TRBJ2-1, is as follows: DSGVTQTPKHLITATGQRVTLRCSPRSGDLSVYWYQQSLDQGLQFLIQYYNGEERAKGNILERFSAQQFPDLHSELNLSSLELGDSALYFCASSVFLAGAGNEQFFGPGTRLTVL.

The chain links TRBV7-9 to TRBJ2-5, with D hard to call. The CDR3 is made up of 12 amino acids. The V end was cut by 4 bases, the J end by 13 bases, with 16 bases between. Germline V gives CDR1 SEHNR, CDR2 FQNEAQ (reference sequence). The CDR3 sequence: CASSSDPYLWYF. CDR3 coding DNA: TGTGCCAGCAGCTCGGACCCGTATTTGTGGTACTTC.

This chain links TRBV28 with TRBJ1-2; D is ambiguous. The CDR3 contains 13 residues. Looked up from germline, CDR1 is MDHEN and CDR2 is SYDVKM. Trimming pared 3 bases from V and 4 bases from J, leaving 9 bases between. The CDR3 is CASSFRTSYGYTF. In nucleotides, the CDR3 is TGTGCCAGCAGTTTTCGAACATCCTATGGCTACACCTTC.